These 9 T cell receptor beta chains were sequenced from one sample in a study of blood T cell repertoires in COVID-19. Generated by immunoSEQ multiplex PCR, the TCRdb table keeps only in-frame clones and is missing some. This sample has under 85,000 clones, with 84% found just once. Source material: peripheral blood. The receptor set was obtained from a man aged 50 to 59 with COVID-19, enrolled during active disease.

V usage is TRBV13 and J usage is TRBJ2-3; 8 bases align to TRBD2. The V segment lost 5 bases and the J segment 5 bases; nucleotides outside the gene matches: 12. There are 16 residues in the CDR3. CDR1 and CDR2 from the germline V gene are PRHDT and FYEKMQ (reference sequence). CDR3 protein: CASSLLTGGPIDTQYF. In nucleotides, the CDR3 is TGTGCCAGCAGCCTTCTAACGGGGGGGCCTATAGATACGCAGTATTTT.

This clone was recorded only once. This chain joins TRBV20-1 and TRBJ2-1, with 7 bases fitting TRBD2. The CDR3 length is 16 residues. The germline CDR1 and CDR2 sequences are DFQATT and SNEGSKA (reference sequence). The junction had 14 bases not matched to a gene; V was cut back by 3 bases and J by 6 bases. The CDR3: CSASAEWGGTFNEQFF. CDR3 DNA sequence: TGCAGTGCTAGTGCCGAATGGGGGGGAACCTTCAATGAGCAGTTCTTC.

The chain recombines TRBV20-1 with TRBJ1-1, with D tentatively TRBD1 (6 bases). V lost 3 bases and J lost 7, with 9 bases in between. There are 11 residues in the CDR3. Germline V lookup: CDR1 DFQATT, CDR2 SNEGSKA (reference sequence). CDR3 amino acids: CSASHRVEAFF. The DNA of the CDR3 is TGCAGTGCTAGTCACAGGGTTGAAGCTTTCTTT.

This sequence joins TRBV29-1 and TRBJ1-2, with a tentative D call TRBD1 (6 bases). Per the germline V gene, CDR1 is SQVTM and CDR2 is ANQGSEA. There are 15 residues in the CDR3. V was cut by 7 bases and J by 8 bases, with 26 bases left in between. The CDR3 region has the DNA TGCAGCGCGCACCGAGAGCCAGGGCGCAGGGGAGGCTACACCTTC. Translated: CSAHREPGRRGGYTF.

This sequence joins TRBV2 and TRBJ2-7; TRBD1 matches 7 bases. The junction had 4 bases not matched to a gene; V was cut back by 5 bases and J by 3 bases. Germline assignment: CDR1 SNHLY and CDR2 FYNNEI. The CDR3 covers 13 residues. For the CDR3, the DNA is TGTGCCAGCAGTAAAGACAGGGACTACGAGCAGTACTTC. This translates into CASSKDRDYEQYF.

This rearrangement joins TRBV30 to TRBJ1-6; 8 bases align to TRBD1. V shed 4 bases and J 7 bases; nucleotides not matched to a gene: 18. This CDR3 contains 18 residues. Per germline, CDR1 GTSNPN and CDR2 SVGIG (reference sequence). CDR3 region: CAWTRGHRGVLENSPLHF. CDR3 nucleotide sequence: TGTGCCTGGACCCGCGGGCACAGGGGGGTGTTGGAGAATTCACCCCTCCACTTT.

V is TRBV7-6 and J is TRBJ2-2; the D gene is possibly TRBD2 (5 bases). Trimming shortened V by 5 bases and J by 4 bases, and 14 bases separated the two germline ends. The CDR3 is 15 residues long. Germline CDR1 reads SGHVS; CDR2 reads FNYEAQ. CDR3 sequence reads: CASSQVIGSTGELFF. The CDR3 DNA reads as TGTGCCAGCAGCCAGGTTATTGGGAGCACCGGGGAGCTGTTTTTT.

The chain joins TRBV9 to TRBJ2-7; 12 positions agree with TRBD2. Germline loops: CDR1 SGDLS, CDR2 YYNGEE. This CDR3 spans 16 amino acids. The trim removed 0 bases at V and 2 bases at J, leaving 3 bases unmatched. CDR3 residues: CASSVAPSGGAYEQYF. The CDR3 DNA follows: TGTGCCAGCAGCGTAGCTCCTAGCGGGGGGGCCTACGAGCAGTACTTC. The full variable domain, with the rest looked up from reference TRBV9 and TRBJ2-7, is DSGVTQTPKHLITATGQRVTLRCSPRSGDLSVYWYQQSLDQGLQFLIQYYNGEERAKGNILERFSAQQFPDLHSELNLSSLELGDSALYFCASSVAPSGGAYEQYFGPGTRLTVT.

The chain is built from TRBV28 and TRBJ2-7, with a weak D call TRBD1 (6 bases). CDR3 length equals 16 residues. Germline CDR1 is MDHEN and CDR2 is SYDVKM. The V and J ends lost 3 bases and 6 bases respectively, with 21 bases between them. This CDR3 is CASSLSGQLIPTEQYF. The CDR3 region has the DNA TGTGCCAGCAGTTTGTCAGGACAGCTAATTCCTACCGAGCAGTACTTC.